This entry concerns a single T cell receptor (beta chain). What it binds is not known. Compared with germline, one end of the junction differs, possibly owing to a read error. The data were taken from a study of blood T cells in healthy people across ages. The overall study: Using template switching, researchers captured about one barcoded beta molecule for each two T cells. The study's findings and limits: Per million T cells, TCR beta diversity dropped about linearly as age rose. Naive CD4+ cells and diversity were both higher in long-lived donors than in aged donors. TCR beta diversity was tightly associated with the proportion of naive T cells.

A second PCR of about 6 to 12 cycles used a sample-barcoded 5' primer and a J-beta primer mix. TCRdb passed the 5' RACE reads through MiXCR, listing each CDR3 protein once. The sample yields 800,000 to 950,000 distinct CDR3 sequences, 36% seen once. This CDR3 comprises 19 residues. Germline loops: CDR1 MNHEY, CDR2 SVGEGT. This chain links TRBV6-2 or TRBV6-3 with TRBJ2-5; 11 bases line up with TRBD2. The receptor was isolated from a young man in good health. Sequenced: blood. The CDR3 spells CAGSSQRLPTSGDQETQYF. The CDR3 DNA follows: TGTGCCGGCAGTTCCCAACGATTACCGACTAGCGGGGACCAAGAGACCCAGTACTTC.